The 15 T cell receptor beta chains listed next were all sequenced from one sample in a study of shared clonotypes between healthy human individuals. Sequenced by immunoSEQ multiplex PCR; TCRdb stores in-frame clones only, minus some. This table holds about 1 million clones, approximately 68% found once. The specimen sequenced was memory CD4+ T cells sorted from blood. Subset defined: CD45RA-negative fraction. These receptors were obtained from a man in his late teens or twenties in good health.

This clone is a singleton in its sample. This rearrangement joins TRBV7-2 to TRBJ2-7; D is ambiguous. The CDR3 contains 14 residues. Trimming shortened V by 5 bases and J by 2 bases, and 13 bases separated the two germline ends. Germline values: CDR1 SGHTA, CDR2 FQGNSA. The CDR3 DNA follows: TGTGCCAGCAGCCCGAATCTGGCTACCTACGAGCAGTACTTC. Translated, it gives CASSPNLATYEQYF.

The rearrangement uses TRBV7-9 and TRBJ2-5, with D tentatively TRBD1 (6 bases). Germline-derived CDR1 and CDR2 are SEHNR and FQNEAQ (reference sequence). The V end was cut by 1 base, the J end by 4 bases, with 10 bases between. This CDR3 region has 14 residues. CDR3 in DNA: TGTGCCAGCAGCTTAGGGGGGCCGGGAGAGACCCAGTACTTC. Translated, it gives CASSLGGPGETQYF.

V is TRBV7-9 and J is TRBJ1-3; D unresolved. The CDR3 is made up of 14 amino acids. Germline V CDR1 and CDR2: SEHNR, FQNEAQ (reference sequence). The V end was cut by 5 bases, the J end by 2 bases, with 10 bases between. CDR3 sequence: CASSLRSTGNTIYF. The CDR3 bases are TGTGCCAGCAGCCTTAGGTCCACTGGAAACACCATATATTTT.

CDR3 region: CAWSLLAGRSNEQFF. CDR3 DNA: TGTGCCTGGAGTTTACTAGCGGGAAGAAGCAATGAGCAGTTCTTC. The chain is built from TRBV30 and TRBJ2-1; the match to TRBD2 covers 10 bases. The length of the CDR3 is 15 residues. V was clipped by 2 bases and J by 6 bases; unmatched bases: 7. Looked up from germline, CDR1 is GTSNPN and CDR2 is SVGIG (reference sequence).

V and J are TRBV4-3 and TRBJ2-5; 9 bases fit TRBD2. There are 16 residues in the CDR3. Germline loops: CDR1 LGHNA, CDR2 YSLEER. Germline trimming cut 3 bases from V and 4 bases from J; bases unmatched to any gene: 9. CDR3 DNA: TGCGCCAGCAGCCAGGTTTTAGCGGGAGTACGAGAGACCCAGTACTTC. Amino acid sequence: CASSQVLAGVRETQYF.

CDR3 bases: TGTGCCAGCAGCTTAGGGTACGGCAATATGAACACTGAAGCTTTCTTT. Its protein product is CASSLGYGNMNTEAFF. The chain combines TRBV7-2 with TRBJ1-1; D remains unclear. Germline V gives CDR1 SGHTA, CDR2 FQGNSA. The ends were cut back, 1 base at V and 0 bases at J, with 12 bases in the middle. The CDR3 has 16 amino acids.

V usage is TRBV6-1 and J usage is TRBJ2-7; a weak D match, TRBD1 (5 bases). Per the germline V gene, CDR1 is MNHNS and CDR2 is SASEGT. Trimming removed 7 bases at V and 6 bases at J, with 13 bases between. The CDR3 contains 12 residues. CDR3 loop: CASTIKGSEQYF. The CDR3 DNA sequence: TGTGCCAGCACCATAAAGGGGTCCGAGCAGTACTTC.

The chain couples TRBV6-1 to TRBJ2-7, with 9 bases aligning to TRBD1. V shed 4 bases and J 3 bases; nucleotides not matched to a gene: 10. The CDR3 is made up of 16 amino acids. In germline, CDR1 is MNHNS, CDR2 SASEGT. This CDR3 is CASSGVTDRGVYEQYF. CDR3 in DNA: TGTGCCAGCAGTGGCGTTACTGACAGGGGGGTCTACGAGCAGTACTTC.

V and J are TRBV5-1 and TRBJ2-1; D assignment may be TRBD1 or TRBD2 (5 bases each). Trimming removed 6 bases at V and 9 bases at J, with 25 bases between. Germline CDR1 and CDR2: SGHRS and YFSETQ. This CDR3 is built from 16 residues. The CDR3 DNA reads TGCGCCAGCAATCTGGCCGGGACCAGCCAAGCAATTGAGCAGTTCTTC. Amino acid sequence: CASNLAGTSQAIEQFF.

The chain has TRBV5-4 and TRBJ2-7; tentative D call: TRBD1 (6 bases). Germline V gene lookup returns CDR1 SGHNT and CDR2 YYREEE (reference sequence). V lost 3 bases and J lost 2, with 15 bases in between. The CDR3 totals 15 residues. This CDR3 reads CASSSLGTITYEQYF. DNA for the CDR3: TGTGCCAGCAGCTCCCTTGGGACAATCACCTACGAGCAGTACTTC.

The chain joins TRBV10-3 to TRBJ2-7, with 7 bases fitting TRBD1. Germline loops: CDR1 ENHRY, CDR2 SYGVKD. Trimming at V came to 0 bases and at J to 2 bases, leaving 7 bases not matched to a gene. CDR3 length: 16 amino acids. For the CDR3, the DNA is TGTGCCATCAGTGAGTCGATGGGCAGGGGGACCTACGAGCAGTACTTC. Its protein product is CAISESMGRGTYEQYF.

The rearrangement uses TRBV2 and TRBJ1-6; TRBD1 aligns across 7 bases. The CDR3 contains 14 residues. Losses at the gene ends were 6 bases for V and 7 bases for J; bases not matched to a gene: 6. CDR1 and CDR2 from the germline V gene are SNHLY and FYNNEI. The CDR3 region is CASSYRGVNSPLHF. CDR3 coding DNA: TGTGCCAGCAGCTACAGGGGTGTCAATTCACCCCTCCACTTT.

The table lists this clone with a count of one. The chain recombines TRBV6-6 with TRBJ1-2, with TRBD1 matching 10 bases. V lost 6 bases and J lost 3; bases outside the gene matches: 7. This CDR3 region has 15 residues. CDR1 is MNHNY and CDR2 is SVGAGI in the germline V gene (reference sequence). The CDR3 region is CASRETGTGDYGYTF. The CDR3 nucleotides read TGTGCCAGCAGAGAAACCGGGACAGGGGACTATGGCTACACCTTC.

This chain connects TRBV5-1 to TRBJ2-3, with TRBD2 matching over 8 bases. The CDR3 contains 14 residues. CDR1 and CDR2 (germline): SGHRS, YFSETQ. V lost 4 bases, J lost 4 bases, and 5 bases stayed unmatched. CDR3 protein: CASSEGLASDTQYF. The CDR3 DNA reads TGCGCCAGCAGCGAAGGACTAGCTTCAGATACGCAGTATTTT.

The CDR3, as DNA: TGCGCCAGCAGGGCTACAGGGACCCTCTATGGCTACACCTTC. Amino acid sequence: CASRATGTLYGYTF. The chain is built from TRBV5-1 and TRBJ1-2; a weak D match, TRBD1 (6 bases). The CDR3 covers 14 residues. V was trimmed by 5 bases and J by 4 bases, leaving 15 bases between them. Germline V CDR1 and CDR2: SGHRS, YFSETQ.